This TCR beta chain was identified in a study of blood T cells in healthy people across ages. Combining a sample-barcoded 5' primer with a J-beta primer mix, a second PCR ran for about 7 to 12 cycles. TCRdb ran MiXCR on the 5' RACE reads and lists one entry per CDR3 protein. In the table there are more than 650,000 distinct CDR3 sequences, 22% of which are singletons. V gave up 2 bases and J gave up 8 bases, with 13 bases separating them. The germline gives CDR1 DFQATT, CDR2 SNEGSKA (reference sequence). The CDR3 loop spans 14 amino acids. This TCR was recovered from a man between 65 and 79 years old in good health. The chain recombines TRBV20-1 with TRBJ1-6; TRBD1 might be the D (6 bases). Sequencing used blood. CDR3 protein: CSARTTGRDSPLHF. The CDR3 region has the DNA TGCAGTGCTAGAACGACAGGACGTGATTCACCCCTCCACTTT.